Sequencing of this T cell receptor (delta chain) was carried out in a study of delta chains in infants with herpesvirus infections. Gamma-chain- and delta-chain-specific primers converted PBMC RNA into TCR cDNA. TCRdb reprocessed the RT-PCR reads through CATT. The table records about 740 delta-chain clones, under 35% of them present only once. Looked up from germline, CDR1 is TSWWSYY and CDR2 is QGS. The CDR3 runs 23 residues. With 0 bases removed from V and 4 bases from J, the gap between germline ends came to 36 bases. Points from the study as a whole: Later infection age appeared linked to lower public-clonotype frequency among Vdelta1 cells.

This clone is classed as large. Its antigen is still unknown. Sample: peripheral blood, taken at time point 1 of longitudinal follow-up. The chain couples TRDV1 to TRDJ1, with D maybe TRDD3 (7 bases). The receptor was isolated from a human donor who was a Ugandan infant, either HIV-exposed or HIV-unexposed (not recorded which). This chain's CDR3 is CALGELILRSYASLGVSGDKLIF. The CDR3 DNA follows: TGTGCTCTTGGGGAACTAATTCTTAGGTCCTACGCTAGTCTGGGGGTCTCCGGCGATAAACTCATCTTT.